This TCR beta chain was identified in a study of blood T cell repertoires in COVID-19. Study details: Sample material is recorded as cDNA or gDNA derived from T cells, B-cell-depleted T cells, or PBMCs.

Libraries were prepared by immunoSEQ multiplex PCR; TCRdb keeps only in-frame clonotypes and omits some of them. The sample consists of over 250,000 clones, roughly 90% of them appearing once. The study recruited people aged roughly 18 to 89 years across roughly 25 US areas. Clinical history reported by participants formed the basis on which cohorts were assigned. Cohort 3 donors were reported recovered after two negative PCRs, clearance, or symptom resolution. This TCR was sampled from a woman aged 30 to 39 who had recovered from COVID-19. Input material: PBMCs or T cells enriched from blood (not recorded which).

The CDR3 DNA follows: TGCGCCAGCAGCGGGACAGGGAGAAGGAGAGACGGCACTGAAGCTTTCTTT. It encodes CASSGTGRRRDGTEAFF. V gene TRBV5-1 combines with J gene TRBJ1-1, with 9 bases that match TRBD1. The CDR3 loop spans 17 amino acids. The germline gives CDR1 SGHRS, CDR2 YFSETQ. V was pared by 4 bases and J by 4 bases, with 14 bases of the junction left unmatched.